The text below deals with one TCR beta chain. Its antigen is as yet unknown. The CDR3 loop spans 13 amino acids. The V gene's germline CDR1 is LNHDA and CDR2 SQIVND (reference sequence). V was pared by 4 bases and J by 3 bases, with 10 bases between. Time point denoted: peripheral blood 6 weeks after treatment start. Synthetic analogs of TCR templates were spiked into every PCR. Only in-frame clones appear in the TCRdb table, and some are missing; sequencing was by immunoSEQ multiplex PCR. The sample includes tens of thousands of clones, roughly nine tenths of them seen just once. These data belong to a study of PD-L1 blockade in urothelial cancer. Across the whole study: About 90% of the roughly 29 patients were men who had bladder-origin urothelial cancer. Study observations and caveats: Pretreatment blood TCR clonality under the median forecast improved survival. Durable-benefit patients showed greater tumor-associated blood clone expansion at 3 weeks.

The source of this sequence is a man between 65 and 85 years old with urothelial cancer. The sample consisted of PBMCs, taken around atezolizumab (anti-PD-L1) treatment. The rearrangement joins TRBV19 to TRBJ2-7, with a possible D match to TRBD1 (5 bases). This CDR3 is CASSTREGYEQYF. The CDR3, as DNA: TGTGCCAGTAGTACCAGGGAAGGCTACGAGCAGTACTTC.